This T cell receptor beta chain was identified during a study of T cell responses to AZD1222 COVID-19 vaccine. Findings of the study overall: Two doses of AZD1222 preceded a rise in Spike-specific TCR breadth and depth. Mapped onto spike, vaccine-associated CD4 TCRs spanned it and were dominant at 160-218 and 743-854.

Comment on this clone: Its antigen is not identified.

Some clones are missing from TCRdb's copy, which holds only in-frame ones; the method was immunoSEQ multiplex PCR. The sample contains approximately 89,000 clones, over 75% of which appear only once. This clonotype was obtained from an adult who received the AZD1222 COVID-19 vaccine. The sequenced sample was peripheral blood, obtained 28 days after the second AZD1222 dose.

CDR3 sequence: CASSTTPLVGQPQHF. Here the CDR3 DNA reads TGTGCCAGTAGTACGACCCCATTAGTGGGACAGCCCCAGCATTTT. This chain uses TRBV19 with TRBJ1-5; D remains unclear. V was clipped by 4 bases and J by 7 bases, with 17 bases between them. Germline lookup yields CDR1 LNHDA and CDR2 SQIVND (reference sequence). The CDR3 is 15 amino acids.